This TCR beta chain was obtained from a study of metastatic and nonmetastatic thyroid tumors (dated by TCRdb to the early 2020s). As for the study more broadly: For patients with malignant and with benign thyroid disease, the researchers compared repertoires between peripheral blood samples and tumor or nodule tissue samples. The investigation overall reported the following: TCR beta diversity was reported as significantly higher in malignant tumors than in benign nodules, in both blood and tumor samples.

The library was obtained by PCR. This sample was sequenced with an Illumina HiSeq 4000. High-throughput sequencing was used to profile the CDR3 region of the TCR beta-chain in every patient. Processing in the source paper ran as follows. A classifier to discriminate distant-metastatic papillary thyroid cancer patients was built from CDR3 differences across clinicopathological groups. The Shannon index was used to assess repertoire diversity, and the Morisita-Horn index was used to assess tumor-blood repertoire similarity. TCRdb passed the public sequencing reads through fastp at Q25 and MiXCR, retaining productive beta sequences. The V and J calls and clone size come from TCRdb's table, not from the authors' own analysis. The sample records about 43,000 clones, 20% to 25% of which are singletons. About 14% of the sample lies in the top ten. This clone was counted only a few times. Its antigen remains unidentified. No per-base quality is available; no much larger clone lies one base away.

None of the patients had been given any treatment before thyroid surgery. The study retrospectively analysed patient clinical samples collected from 2012 to 2018 using T-cell receptor beta sequencing. The germline V gene supplies CDR1 LGHNA and CDR2 YNFKEQ. Trimming removed 5 bases from V and 2 bases from J, leaving 13 bases between the germline ends. The CDR3 goes from the cysteine to the phenylalanine over 14 residues. The retained sequence is limited to the CDR3, 42 bases, with the frame set at the first base. Sequenced material: tumor tissue. The receptor was isolated from a female donor with papillary thyroid cancer or a benign thyroid nodule (not recorded which). Some clones in this sample may be carry-over from other donors' samples. The chain uses TRBV4-2 and TRBJ2-7; the D gene cannot be resolved reliably. The sequenced DNA: TGTGCCAGCAGCGGGTCCGTTCGGACCTACGAGCAGTACTTC. Its protein reads: CASSGSVRTYEQYF.